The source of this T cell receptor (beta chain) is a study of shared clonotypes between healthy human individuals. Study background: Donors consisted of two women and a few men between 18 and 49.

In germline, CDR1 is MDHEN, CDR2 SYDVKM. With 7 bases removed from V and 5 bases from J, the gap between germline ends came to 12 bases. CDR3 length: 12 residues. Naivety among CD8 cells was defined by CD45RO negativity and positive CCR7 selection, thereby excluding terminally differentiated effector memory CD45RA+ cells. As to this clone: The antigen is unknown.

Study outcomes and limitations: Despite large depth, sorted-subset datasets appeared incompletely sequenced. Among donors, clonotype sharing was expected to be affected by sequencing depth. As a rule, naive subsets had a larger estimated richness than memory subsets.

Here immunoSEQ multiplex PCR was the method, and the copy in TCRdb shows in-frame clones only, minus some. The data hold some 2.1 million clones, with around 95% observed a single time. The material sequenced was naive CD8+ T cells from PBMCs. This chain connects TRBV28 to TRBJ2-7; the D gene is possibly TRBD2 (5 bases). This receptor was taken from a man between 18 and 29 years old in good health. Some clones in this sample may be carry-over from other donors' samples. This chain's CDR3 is CASTHDGDEQYF. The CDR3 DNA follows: TGTGCCAGCACCCACGACGGGGACGAGCAGTACTTC.